Below are 21 T cell receptor beta chains sequenced from a single sample in a study of response to subunit inactivated influenza vaccine (dated by TCRdb to about 2018). Library preparation used RT-PCR. Sequencer: Illumina HiSeq 2500. TCRdb's own reprocessing of the public reads used fastp at Q25 and MiXCR and kept productive beta chains. Rows merge per CDR3 protein into single entries with the most common DNA and genes. The sample table shows approximately 700,000 distinct CDR3 sequences, and approximately 14% are seen once. The ten largest make up approximately 10% of the sample. The source material was PBMCs from blood, sampled 12 days after vaccination. The source of these receptors is a man aged 50 or older who received an inactivated influenza vaccine. Donor details come from another sample of the same person, matched by shared clones.

V usage is TRBV3-1 and J usage is TRBJ2-3; possibly TRBD2 for D (6 bases). Germline V CDR1 and CDR2: LGHDT, YNNKEL (reference sequence). Deletions cut 4 bases from V and 6 bases from J, with 11 bases between. The CDR3 runs to 13 residues. CDR3 residues: CASSPFGGDTQYF. The CDR3 DNA reads as TGTGCCAGCAGCCCCTTCGGGGGTGATACGCAGTATTTT.

The gene calls are TRBV6-1 and TRBJ2-2; TRBD2 matches 8 bases. There are 15 residues in the CDR3. CDR1 MNHNS and CDR2 SASEGT come from the germline V gene. After removal of 6 bases from V and 5 bases from J, the junction contained 8 bases not matched to a gene. DNA of the CDR3: TGTGCCAGCAGGGGGACTAGAGGGGGGACCGGGGAGCTGTTTTTT. Translated: CASRGTRGGTGELFF.

The rearrangement uses TRBV15 and TRBJ1-2; 7 nucleotides line up with TRBD1. V shed 1 base, J shed 8 bases, and the junction held 7 bases outside the gene matches. The CDR3 sequence is 14 residues long. The germline V gene has CDR1 LNHNV and CDR2 YYDKDF (reference sequence). The CDR3: CATSRGTGANGYTF. DNA for the CDR3: TGTGCCACCAGCAGAGGCACAGGGGCAAACGGCTACACCTTC.

This clonotype was detected a few times. The chain couples TRBV7-2 to TRBJ2-7; possibly TRBD1 for D (6 bases). Germline V CDR1 and CDR2: SGHTA, FQGNSA. The CDR3 spans 14 residues. V lost 3 bases and J 3 bases, leaving 12 bases between the germline ends. The CDR3 sequence is CASSLPDSLYEQYF. The CDR3 DNA reads TGTGCCAGCAGCTTGCCGGACAGCCTCTACGAGCAGTACTTC.

Many counts were recorded for this clonotype. The V call is TRBV10-1, the J call TRBJ2-7; 11 bases are a match to TRBD1. Trimming took 4 bases from V and 1 from J; bases not matched to a gene: 6. This CDR3 is built from 16 residues. Germline loops: CDR1 WNHNN, CDR2 SYGVQD (reference sequence). The chain's CDR3 is CASSATGTGGSYEQYF. In DNA, the CDR3 is TGCGCCAGCAGTGCCACCGGGACAGGGGGTTCCTACGAGCAGTACTTC.

This clonotype was observed a few times. The V call is TRBV20-1, the J call TRBJ1-6, with D perhaps TRBD1 (5 bases). Looked up from germline, CDR1 is DFQATT and CDR2 is SNEGSKA (reference sequence). Trimming cost V 1 base and J 7 bases, with 11 bases left between them. The CDR3 is 14 amino acids. The CDR3 spells CSARVGGINSPLHF. CDR3 bases: TGCAGTGCTAGAGTGGGGGGAATAAATTCACCCCTCCACTTT.

This clonotype was seen many times. V is TRBV6-1 and J is TRBJ1-1, with TRBD1 matching 9 bases. This CDR3 comprises 15 residues. Trimming removed 11 bases from V and 4 bases from J; junction bases left unmatched: 14. Germline lookup yields CDR1 MNHNS and CDR2 SASEGT. The CDR3 loop reads CAGRQGEGWVTEAFF. The CDR3 DNA reads as TGTGCCGGCCGACAGGGGGAAGGTTGGGTCACTGAAGCTTTCTTT.

This chain connects TRBV7-2 to TRBJ2-7; TRBD1 might be the D (7 bases). This CDR3 has 15 residues. Looked up from germline, CDR1 is SGHTA and CDR2 is FQGNSA. Trimming removed 1 base from V and 8 bases from J, with 18 bases in between. CDR3 DNA sequence: TGTGCCAGCAGCTTAGGCGGGACAGATACTACGAAGCAGTACTTC. Its translation: CASSLGGTDTTKQYF.

The gene calls are TRBV5-3 and TRBJ1-2; possibly TRBD1 for D (6 bases). TRBV5-3 is labeled an ORF, and its function is uncertain. V lost 5 bases and J 1 base, leaving 18 bases between the germline ends. The CDR3 is made up of 16 amino acids. CDR3 sequence (DNA): TGTGCCAGAAGTTCTCATGGACAGTCTTTTAACTATGGCTACACCTTC. Translating it yields CARSSHGQSFNYGYTF.

This clonotype was seen a handful of times. CDR3 region: CASSAGLADTDTQYF. The CDR3 DNA sequence: TGTGCCAGCAGCGCGGGACTAGCGGACACAGATACGCAGTATTTT. The chain recombines TRBV9 with TRBJ2-3; 11 bases map to TRBD2. This CDR3 contains 15 residues. V dropped 3 bases and J dropped 2; count of bases not matched to a gene: 2. Germline V lookup: CDR1 SGDLS, CDR2 YYNGEE.

J is TRBJ2-7 and V is TRBV20-1; 10 bases are shared with TRBD2. The CDR3 is 14 residues long. The V gene's germline CDR1 is DFQATT and CDR2 SNEGSKA (reference sequence). J lost 3 bases, V lost 0 bases, and 2 bases had no gene match. Here the CDR3 reads CSAREGTSDYEQYF. DNA of the CDR3: TGCAGTGCTAGAGAGGGGACTAGCGACTACGAGCAGTACTTC.

The V call is TRBV7-9, the J call TRBJ2-7, with D perhaps TRBD1 (6 bases). Trimming stripped 3 bases from V and 7 bases from J, with 10 bases between. This CDR3 has 12 amino acids. Germline loops: CDR1 SEHNR, CDR2 FQNEAQ (reference sequence). This CDR3 is CASSFRGWEQYF. DNA of the CDR3: TGTGCCAGCAGCTTCAGGGGTTGGGAGCAGTACTTC.

The gene calls are TRBV5-6 and TRBJ2-7; D might be TRBD1 (5 bases). The V end lost 4 bases, the J end lost 4 bases, and 15 bases lay between the germline ends. Germline assignment: CDR1 SGHDT and CDR2 YYEEEE. The CDR3 runs 14 residues. CDR3 residues: CASSLATVAYEQYF. The DNA for the CDR3 is TGTGCCAGCAGCCTTGCGACAGTGGCTTACGAGCAGTACTTC.

This clonotype has only a few counts. The chain uses TRBV10-3 and TRBJ1-1; D gene uncertain. V lost 0 bases and J 10 bases, leaving 6 bases between the germline ends. Per germline, CDR1 ENHRY and CDR2 SYGVKD. The CDR3 spans 11 residues. The DNA of the CDR3 is TGTGCCATCAGTGAGTCCTCGGCAGCTTTCTTT. Its translation is CAISESSAAFF.

The J gene is TRBJ2-5, the V gene TRBV18, with 8 nucleotides matching TRBD1. Per germline, CDR1 KGHSH and CDR2 LQKENI. This CDR3 comprises 17 residues. The V segment lost 2 bases and the J segment 2 bases; nucleotides outside the gene matches: 10. Written as DNA, the CDR3 is TGTGCCAGCTCACCAGGCAGGGGGCGACCACAACAAGAGACCCAGTACTTC. Residues: CASSPGRGRPQQETQYF.

This clonotype was detected a few times. The chain carries TRBV7-9 and TRBJ2-1; TRBD2 is a possible D gene (6 bases). The CDR3 covers 16 residues. Trimming took off 0 bases at V and 3 bases at J, with 12 bases between the two ends. The germline CDR1 and CDR2 sequences are SEHNR and FQNEAQ (reference sequence). The CDR3 DNA follows: TGTGCCAGCAGCTTAGCCCCCCTGCGGGACTACAATGAGCAGTTCTTC. Translation gives CASSLAPLRDYNEQFF.

This clonotype appeared a few times. This sequence joins TRBV7-9 and TRBJ2-4, with a possible D match to TRBD1 (5 bases). This CDR3 is built from 15 residues. The germline CDR1 and CDR2 sequences are SEHNR and FQNEAQ (reference sequence). The V gene lost 3 bases and the J gene lost 1 base, with 10 bases spanning the gap. The CDR3 DNA follows: TGTGCCAGCAGCTTCTCAGGGTCGGCCAAAAACATTCAGTACTTC. Its translation is CASSFSGSAKNIQYF.

This clonotype was detected only a few times. The chain combines TRBV2 with TRBJ1-1; unclear D gene. CDR3 length: 16 amino acids. Germline CDR1 SNHLY, CDR2 FYNNEI. V lost 6 bases to trimming and J lost 0 bases, with 17 bases between them. The CDR3 protein is CASRAVVHGMNTEAFF. CDR3 DNA sequence: TGTGCCAGCAGGGCTGTTGTGCATGGGATGAACACTGAAGCTTTCTTT.

This clonotype has more than one count but fewer than ten. CDR3 coding DNA: TGCAGTGCACAGGACAGGGGTAGCACAGATACGCAGTATTTT. Its protein is CSAQDRGSTDTQYF. The chain links TRBV20-1 to TRBJ2-3, with 9 bases matching TRBD1. The germline V gene encodes CDR1 DFQATT and CDR2 SNEGSKA (reference sequence). The CDR3 sequence is 14 residues long. Germline trimming cut 6 bases from V and 0 bases from J; bases unmatched to any gene: 4.

On this clonotype: The junction shows a germline mismatch at one end, possibly a read error. The V and J genes are TRBV12-3 or TRBV12-4 and TRBJ2-3; the match to TRBD2 covers 8 bases. The CDR3 contains 15 residues. CDR3 DNA sequence: TGTGCCAGCAGATTAGCGGGGCCCGACACAGATACGCAGTATTTT. Translation gives CASRLAGPDTDTQYF.

This chain joins TRBV2 and TRBJ1-6, with TRBD1 matching over 10 bases. CDR3 length: 14 amino acids. With V trimmed by 9 bases and J by 7 bases, 6 bases remained unmatched. Germline CDR1 is SNHLY and CDR2 is FYNNEI. The CDR3 coding sequence is TGTGCCAGTACGACGACAGGGGGCAATTCACCCCTCCACTTT. This codes for CASTTTGGNSPLHF.